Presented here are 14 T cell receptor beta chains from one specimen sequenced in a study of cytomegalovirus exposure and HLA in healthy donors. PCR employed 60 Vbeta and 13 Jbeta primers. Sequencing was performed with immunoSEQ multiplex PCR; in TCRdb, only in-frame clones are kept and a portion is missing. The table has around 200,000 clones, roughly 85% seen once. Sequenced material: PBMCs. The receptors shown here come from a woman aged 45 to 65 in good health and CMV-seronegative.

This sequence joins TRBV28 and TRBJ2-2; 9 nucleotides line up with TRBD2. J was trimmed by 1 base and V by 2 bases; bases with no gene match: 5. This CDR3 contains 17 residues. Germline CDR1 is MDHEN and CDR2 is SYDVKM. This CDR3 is CASSLPQLAGNTGELFF. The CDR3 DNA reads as TGTGCCAGCAGTTTACCCCAACTAGCGGGGAACACCGGGGAGCTGTTTTTT.

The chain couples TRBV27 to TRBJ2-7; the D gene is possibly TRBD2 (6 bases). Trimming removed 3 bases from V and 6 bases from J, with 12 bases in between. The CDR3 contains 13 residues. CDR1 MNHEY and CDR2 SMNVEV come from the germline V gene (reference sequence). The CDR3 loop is CASSFGLGSEQYF. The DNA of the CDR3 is TGTGCCAGCAGTTTTGGACTCGGGAGCGAGCAGTACTTC.

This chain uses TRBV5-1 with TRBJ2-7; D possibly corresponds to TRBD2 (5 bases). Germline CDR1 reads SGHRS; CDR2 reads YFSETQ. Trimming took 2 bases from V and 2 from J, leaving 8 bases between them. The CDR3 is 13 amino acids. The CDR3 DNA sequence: TGCGCCAGCAGCTTTGAGGGTACCTACGAGCAGTACTTC. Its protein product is CASSFEGTYEQYF.

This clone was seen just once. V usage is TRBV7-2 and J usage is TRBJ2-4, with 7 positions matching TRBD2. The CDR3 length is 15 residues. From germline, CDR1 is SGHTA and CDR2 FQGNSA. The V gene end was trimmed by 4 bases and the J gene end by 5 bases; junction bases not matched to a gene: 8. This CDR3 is CASSSQTSSENIQYF. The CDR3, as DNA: TGTGCCAGCAGCTCACAGACTAGCTCGGAAAACATTCAGTACTTC.

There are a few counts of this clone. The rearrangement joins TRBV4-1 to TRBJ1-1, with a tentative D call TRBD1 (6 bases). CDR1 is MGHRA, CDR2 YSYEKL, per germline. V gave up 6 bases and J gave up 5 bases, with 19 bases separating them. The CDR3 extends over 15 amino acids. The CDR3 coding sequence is TGCGCCAGCAGGTGGGAAGGACAGAGGGAGACTGAAGCTTTCTTT. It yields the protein CASRWEGQRETEAFF.

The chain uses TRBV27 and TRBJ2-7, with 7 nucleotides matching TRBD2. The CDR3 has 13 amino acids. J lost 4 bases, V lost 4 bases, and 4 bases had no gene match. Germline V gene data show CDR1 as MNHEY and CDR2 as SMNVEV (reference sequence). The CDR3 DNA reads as TGTGCCAGCAGTTCTGGGGGAGGGTACGAGCAGTACTTC. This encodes CASSSGGGYEQYF.

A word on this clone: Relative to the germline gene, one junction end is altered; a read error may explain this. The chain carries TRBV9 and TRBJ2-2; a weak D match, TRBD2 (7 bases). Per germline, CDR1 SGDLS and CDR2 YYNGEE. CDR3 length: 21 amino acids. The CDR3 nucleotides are TGTGCCAGCAGCGTAGAGTATCGGGGAATAAGGGGGACTACGAACGCCGGGGAGCTGTTTTTT. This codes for CASSVEYRGIRGTTNAGELFF. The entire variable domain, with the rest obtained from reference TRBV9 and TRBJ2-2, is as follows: DSGVTQTPKHLITATGQRVTLRCSPRSGDLSVYWYQQSLDQGLQFLIQYYNGEERAKGNILERFSAQQFPDLHSELNLSSLELGDSALYFCASSVEYRGIRGTTNAGELFFGEGSRLTVL.

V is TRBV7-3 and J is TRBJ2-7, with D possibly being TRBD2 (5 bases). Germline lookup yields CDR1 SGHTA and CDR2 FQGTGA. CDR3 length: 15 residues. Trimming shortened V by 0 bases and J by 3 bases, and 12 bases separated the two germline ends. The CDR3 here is CASSLTSGPNYEQYF. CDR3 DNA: TGTGCCAGCAGCTTAACGAGCGGACCTAACTACGAGCAGTACTTC.

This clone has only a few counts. CDR3 in DNA: TGTGCCAGCAGCCAAGATTCTAGCGGGAGGGTGGGAGATACGCAGTATTTT. Translating it yields CASSQDSSGRVGDTQYF. The V call is TRBV4-2, the J call TRBJ2-3, with 12 positions matching TRBD2. Germline loops: CDR1 LGHNA, CDR2 YNFKEQ. CDR3 length equals 17 residues. The J segment lost 5 bases and the V segment lost 0 bases, leaving 6 bases of the junction unmatched.

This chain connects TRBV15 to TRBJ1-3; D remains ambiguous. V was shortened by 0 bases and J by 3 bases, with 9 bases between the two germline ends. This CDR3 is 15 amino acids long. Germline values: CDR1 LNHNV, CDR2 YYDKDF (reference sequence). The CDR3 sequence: CATSRDLALGNTIYF. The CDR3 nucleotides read TGTGCCACCAGCAGAGATCTAGCGCTTGGAAACACCATATATTTT.

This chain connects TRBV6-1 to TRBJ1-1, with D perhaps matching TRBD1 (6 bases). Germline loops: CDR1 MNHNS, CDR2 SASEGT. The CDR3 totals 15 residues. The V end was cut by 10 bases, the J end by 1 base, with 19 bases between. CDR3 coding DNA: TGTGCCATCCCGACAGGCTCGTACCCGAACACTGAAGCTTTCTTT. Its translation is CAIPTGSYPNTEAFF.

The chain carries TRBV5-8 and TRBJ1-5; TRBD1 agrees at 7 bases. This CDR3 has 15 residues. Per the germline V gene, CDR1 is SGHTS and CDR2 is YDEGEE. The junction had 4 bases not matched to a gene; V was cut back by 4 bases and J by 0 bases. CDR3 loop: CASSRGQNSNQPQHF. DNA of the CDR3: TGTGCCAGCAGCAGGGGACAGAATAGCAATCAGCCCCAGCATTTT.

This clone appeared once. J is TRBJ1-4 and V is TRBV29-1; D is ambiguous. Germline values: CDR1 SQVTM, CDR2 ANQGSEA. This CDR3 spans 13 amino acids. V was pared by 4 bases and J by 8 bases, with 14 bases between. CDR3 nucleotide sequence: TGCAGCGTTGGGGTACGGGGTAGGGAAAAACTGTTTTTT. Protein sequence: CSVGVRGREKLFF.

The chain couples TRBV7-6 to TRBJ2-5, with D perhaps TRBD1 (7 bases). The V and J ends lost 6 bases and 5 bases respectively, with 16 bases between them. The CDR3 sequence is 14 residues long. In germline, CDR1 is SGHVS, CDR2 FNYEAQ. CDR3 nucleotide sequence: TGTGCCAGCAGGACTAGGGGGCGCGGGGAGACCCAGTACTTC. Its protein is CASRTRGRGETQYF.